This T cell receptor (beta chain) emerged from a study of spatial heterogeneity in lung cancer. Notes on the study in general: It was found that expanded intratumoral alpha and beta TCR counts tracked tumor mutation counts.

One entry per CDR3 protein results from TCRdb running MiXCR on the 5' RACE reads. The table has around 20,000 distinct CDR3 sequences, around 6.9% seen once. The CDR3 is 13 residues long. V shed 5 bases and J shed 4 bases, with 11 bases lying between them. The germline gives CDR1 SGHAT, CDR2 FQNNGV. This clonotype was found many times. Its cognate antigen is unknown. Noted time point: sample taken at primary tumor resection. The TCR originated in a male donor with early-stage non-small cell lung cancer. The chain employs TRBV11-2 and TRBJ2-5, with D possibly matching TRBD1 (5 bases). The sequencing here drew on lung tumor tissue, taken at surgery. This CDR3 is CASSLGVAETQYF. The DNA of the CDR3 is TGTGCCAGCAGCCTAGGGGTTGCAGAGACCCAGTACTTC.